This entry concerns a single T cell receptor (beta chain). This specimen belongs to a study of blood T cell repertoires in COVID-19. With 7 bases removed from V and 1 base from J, the gap between germline ends came to 11 bases. Germline assignment: CDR1 MNHEY and CDR2 SVGAGI. The CDR3 is made up of 14 amino acids. TCRdb's table, derived via immunoSEQ multiplex PCR, lists solely in-frame clones and lacks some. The sample carries 75,000 to 90,000 clones, 60% to 80% recorded once. The chain combines TRBV6-5 with TRBJ1-5; D might be TRBD1 (5 bases). This TCR came from a man aged 60 to 69 with COVID-19, enrolled during active disease. The specimen was peripheral blood. The CDR3 sequence is CASTGDWSNQPQHF. CDR3 nucleotide sequence: TGTGCCAGCACGGGGGATTGGAGCAATCAGCCCCAGCATTTT.